Below are 30 T cell receptor beta chains sequenced from a single sample in a study of blood T cell repertoires in COVID-19. TCRdb's copy holds only in-frame clones and misses some; the assay was immunoSEQ multiplex PCR. The sample yields about 110,000 clones, approximately 90% seen once. The source material was peripheral blood. The receptors originated from a woman in her forties or fifties with acute or convalescent COVID-19.

The chain links TRBV4-3 to TRBJ2-5; 10 bases line up with TRBD2. The ends lost 3 bases at V and 2 bases at J; junction bases unmatched: 3. The germline gives CDR1 LGHNA, CDR2 YSLEER. This CDR3 has 15 amino acids. The CDR3 DNA is TGCGCCAGCAGCCATGAACTAGCGGGGCAAGAGACCCAGTACTTC. It is translated as CASSHELAGQETQYF.

V usage is TRBV5-4 and J usage is TRBJ1-6, with D perhaps matching TRBD1 (5 bases). The V end was cut by 0 bases, the J end by 8 bases, with 9 bases between. The CDR3 is 14 residues long. Looked up from germline, CDR1 is SGHNT and CDR2 is YYREEE (reference sequence). The CDR3 DNA sequence: TGTGCCAGCAGCTTGGCGGCGGGGCATTCACCCCTCCACTTT. Encoded protein: CASSLAAGHSPLHF.

The J gene is TRBJ2-1, the V gene TRBV4-3; a possible D gene is TRBD1 (6 bases). Germline V CDR1 and CDR2: LGHNA, YSLEER. The CDR3 spans 16 residues. Trimming removed 0 bases at V and 6 bases at J, with 15 bases between. This CDR3 reads CASSQEREQGLNEQFF. CDR3 nucleotide sequence: TGCGCCAGCAGCCAAGAAAGGGAACAGGGTCTCAATGAGCAGTTCTTC.

The J gene is TRBJ1-6, the V gene TRBV28, with 7 positions matching TRBD1. The CDR3 length is 14 residues. Trimming took 0 bases from V and 10 from J; bases not matched to a gene: 3. Germline V lookup: CDR1 MDHEN, CDR2 SYDVKM. DNA for the CDR3: TGTGCCAGCAGTTTATGGACAGGGACCTCACCCCTCCACTTT. Its protein is CASSLWTGTSPLHF.

V gene TRBV6-5 combines with J gene TRBJ2-2, with 9 bases matching TRBD1. The CDR3 is made up of 15 amino acids. Unmatched junction bases numbered 3, after V lost 6 bases and J lost 1 base. Germline-derived CDR1 and CDR2 are MNHEY and SVGAGI. CDR3 DNA sequence: TGTGCCAGCAGCCGACAGGGGGTGAACACCGGGGAGCTGTTTTTT. Translated: CASSRQGVNTGELFF.

The V call is TRBV5-6, the J call TRBJ2-1, with 11 bases identical to TRBD2. Trimming removed 4 bases from V and 4 bases from J; junction bases left unmatched: 7. In germline, CDR1 is SGHDT, CDR2 YYEEEE. This CDR3 contains 16 residues. As DNA, the CDR3 is TGTGCCAGCAGCCGCCTCACTAGCGGGGGATACAATGAGCAGTTCTTC. Its translation is CASSRLTSGGYNEQFF.

The V and J genes are TRBV6-5 and TRBJ2-7, with 8 bases matching TRBD2. Looked up from germline, CDR1 is MNHEY and CDR2 is SVGAGI. This CDR3 has 16 residues. Trimming at V came to 0 bases and at J to 4 bases, leaving 8 bases not matched to a gene. CDR3 amino acids: CASSYSEASGFYEQYF. DNA of the CDR3: TGTGCCAGCAGTTACTCGGAGGCTAGCGGGTTTTACGAGCAGTACTTC.

This chain joins TRBV7-8 and TRBJ2-7; possibly TRBD2 for D (6 bases). The CDR3 sequence is 14 residues long. Trimming pared 4 bases from V and 4 bases from J, leaving 14 bases between. Germline CDR1 is SGHVS and CDR2 is FQNEAQ. CDR3: CASSSRRGTYEQYF. In DNA, the CDR3 is TGTGCCAGCAGCTCCCGGAGGGGAACTTACGAGCAGTACTTC. Full variable domain (remainder filled in from reference TRBV7-8 and TRBJ2-7): GAGVSQSPRYKVAKRGQDVALRCDPISGHVSLFWYQQALGQGPEFLTYFQNEAQLDKSGLPSDRFFAERPEGSVSTLKIQRTQQEDSAVYLCASSSRRGTYEQYFGPGTRLTVT.

V gene TRBV28 combines with J gene TRBJ2-2; D might be TRBD1 (6 bases). This CDR3 is built from 15 residues. Germline loops: CDR1 MDHEN, CDR2 SYDVKM. With 10 bases removed from V and 0 bases from J, the gap between germline ends came to 15 bases. The CDR3 reads CATADRYANTGELFF. Here the CDR3 DNA reads TGTGCCACGGCAGACAGGTACGCGAACACCGGGGAGCTGTTTTTT.

The chain uses TRBV12-1 and TRBJ2-5; the D call in the table, TRBD2, was not verified against the DNA. TRBV12-1 corresponds to a pseudogene. The CDR3 consists of 19 residues. CDR3: CASSLDELAGEERQETQYF. The DNA of the CDR3 is TGTGCCAGCAGCCTGGACGAGCTAGCGGGAGAAGAGCGGCAAGAGACCCAGTACTTC.

The rearrangement links TRBV11-2 to TRBJ2-1, with 7 bases aligning to TRBD1. V was pared by 6 bases and J by 4 bases, with 3 bases of the junction left unmatched. The CDR3 extends over 13 amino acids. In germline, CDR1 is SGHAT, CDR2 FQNNGV. CDR3 protein: CASRPQGYNEQFF. CDR3 sequence (DNA): TGTGCCAGCAGACCACAGGGGTACAATGAGCAGTTCTTC. The variable domain in full, with the rest retrieved from reference TRBV11-2 and TRBJ2-1, is EAGVAQSPRYKIIEKRQSVAFWCNPISGHATLYWYQQILGQGPKLLIQFQNNGVVDDSQLPKDRFSAERLKGVDSTLKIQPAKLEDSAVYLCASRPQGYNEQFFGPGTRLTVL.

The V and J genes are TRBV30 and TRBJ2-2; D possibly corresponds to TRBD1 (6 bases). Germline CDR1 is GTSNPN and CDR2 is SVGIG (reference sequence). The germline V and J ends were trimmed by 2 bases and 5 bases, with 18 bases remaining between them. This CDR3 is built from 16 residues. The CDR3 DNA reads as TGTGCCTGGAGTCTTGCGCAGGGGATAGGTACCGGGGAGCTGTTTTTT. Amino acid sequence: CAWSLAQGIGTGELFF.

This chain links TRBV7-2 with TRBJ2-7, with 8 bases lining up with TRBD2. Per germline, CDR1 SGHTA and CDR2 FQGNSA. The CDR3 loop spans 17 amino acids. Written as DNA, the CDR3 is TGTGCGTCGGGGTCCAGCAGCTCGGGGGGGCCCCGCTACGAGCAGTACTTC. This encodes CASGSSSSGGPRYEQYF. Based on the CDR3 plus reference TRBV7-2 and TRBJ2-7, the full variable domain is GAGVSQSPSNKVTEKGKDVELRCDPISGHTALYWYRQSLGQGLEFLIYFQGNSAPDKSGLPSDRFSAERTGGSVSTLTIQRTQQEDSAVYLCASGSSSSGGPRYEQYFGPGTRLTVT.

The chain has TRBV25-1 and TRBJ1-6; no firm D call. This CDR3 comprises 13 residues. V was clipped by 3 bases and J by 7 bases, with 7 bases between them. CDR1 is MGHDK and CDR2 is SYGVNS in the germline V gene. The CDR3 reads CASSDTGNSPLHF. The CDR3 DNA reads TGTGCCAGCAGTGACACGGGGAATTCACCCCTCCACTTT.

V usage is TRBV7-9 and J usage is TRBJ2-7, with 9 nucleotides matching TRBD2. The length of the CDR3 is 15 residues. Germline V gives CDR1 SEHNR, CDR2 FQNEAQ (reference sequence). The J segment lost 5 bases and the V segment lost 2 bases, leaving 7 bases of the junction unmatched. DNA for the CDR3: TGTGCCAGCAGCTTAAGGGTAGCGGGAGAGGACGAGCAGTACTTC. Translating it yields CASSLRVAGEDEQYF.

The chain links TRBV11-1 to TRBJ2-1; no clear D. This CDR3 is 14 amino acids long. In germline, CDR1 is SGHAT, CDR2 FQDESV (reference sequence). V lost 5 bases and J lost 7, with 15 bases in between. The CDR3 DNA is TGTGCCAGCAGCCCTACCCCCTTAGCTAATGAGCAGTTCTTC. As protein: CASSPTPLANEQFF.

V gene TRBV7-6 combines with J gene TRBJ1-1; the D gene is possibly TRBD1 (6 bases). Deletions cut 5 bases from V and 4 bases from J, with 14 bases between. The germline CDR1 and CDR2 sequences are SGHVS and FNYEAQ. The CDR3 runs to 14 residues. CDR3 amino acids: CASSPRGGGTEAFF. CDR3 DNA sequence: TGTGCCAGCAGCCCACGGGGAGGGGGCACTGAAGCTTTCTTT.

The chain links TRBV9 to TRBJ1-2; D gene unclear. CDR1 SGDLS and CDR2 YYNGEE come from the germline V gene. Trimming stripped 3 bases from V and 3 bases from J, with 9 bases between. The CDR3 is 13 amino acids. CDR3 DNA sequence: TGTGCCAGCAGCGGGAACAGTTACTATGGCTACACCTTC. Encoded protein: CASSGNSYYGYTF. Full variable domain (outside the CDR3, taken from reference TRBV9 and TRBJ1-2): DSGVTQTPKHLITATGQRVTLRCSPRSGDLSVYWYQQSLDQGLQFLIQYYNGEERAKGNILERFSAQQFPDLHSELNLSSLELGDSALYFCASSGNSYYGYTFGSGTRLTVV.

The chain joins TRBV3-1 (or the pseudogene TRBV3-2) to TRBJ1-2; D is uncertain. Germline V gives CDR1 LGHDT, CDR2 YNNKEL (reference sequence). The CDR3 extends over 15 amino acids. V shed 7 bases and J shed 0 bases, with 15 bases lying between them. CDR3 in DNA: TGTGCCAGCACCCAGGATGGAGCTTCTAACTATGGCTACACCTTC. Its protein is CASTQDGASNYGYTF.

V gene TRBV27 combines with J gene TRBJ1-2; D not resolved. Germline V lookup: CDR1 MNHEY, CDR2 SMNVEV (reference sequence). This CDR3 is built from 13 residues. V was clipped by 6 bases and J by 6 bases, with 14 bases between them. CDR3 in DNA: TGTGCCAGCAGCCCAAGTACTGGGCATGGCTACACCTTC. Its protein product is CASSPSTGHGYTF.

This chain joins TRBV5-4 and TRBJ1-3; TRBD1 matches at 7 bases. The germline V gene has CDR1 SGHNT and CDR2 YYREEE (reference sequence). V shed 4 bases, J shed 4 bases, and the junction held 2 bases outside the gene matches. The CDR3 extends over 13 amino acids. The DNA of the CDR3 is TGTGCCAGCAGCCTACAGGGGGGAAACACCATATATTTT. It specifies CASSLQGGNTIYF.

The CDR3 here is CAWSDRTGSQPQHF. DNA of the CDR3: TGTGCCTGGAGTGATCGAACAGGGAGTCAGCCCCAGCATTTT. The chain combines TRBV30 with TRBJ1-5; tentatively, D is TRBD1 (6 bases). Germline V CDR1 and CDR2: GTSNPN, SVGIG (reference sequence). This CDR3 comprises 14 residues. The germline V and J ends were trimmed by 1 base and 6 bases, with 13 bases remaining between them.

The chain combines TRBV7-9 with TRBJ1-1; TRBD1 aligns across 9 bases. The CDR3 sequence is 15 residues long. With V trimmed by 5 bases and J by 6 bases, 10 bases remained unmatched. CDR1 is SEHNR and CDR2 is FQNEAQ in the germline V gene (reference sequence). CDR3 amino acids: CASSHPGQGVPEAFF. The CDR3, as DNA: TGTGCCAGCAGCCATCCGGGACAGGGAGTCCCTGAAGCTTTCTTT.

The V gene is TRBV7-8, the J gene TRBJ1-4; 9 bases agree with TRBD1. J was trimmed by 3 bases and V by 2 bases; bases with no gene match: 10. CDR1 SGHVS and CDR2 FQNEAQ come from the germline V gene. The CDR3 contains 18 residues. DNA for the CDR3: TGTGCCAGCAGCTTAACGGGCAACAGGGGGCGGTCTAATGAAAAACTGTTTTTT. It yields the protein CASSLTGNRGRSNEKLFF.

This chain uses TRBV11-2 with TRBJ1-6; TRBD1 aligns across 11 bases. Germline trimming cut 1 base from V and 8 bases from J; bases unmatched to any gene: 13. CDR1 and CDR2 (germline): SGHAT, FQNNGV. The CDR3 is 19 residues long. The CDR3 DNA follows: TGTGCCAGCAGCTTAGTAAGGGGCAGACGGGACAGGGGGGATTCACCCCTCCACTTT. Its translation is CASSLVRGRRDRGDSPLHF. Together with reference TRBV11-2 and TRBJ1-6, the CDR3 gives the full variable domain: EAGVAQSPRYKIIEKRQSVAFWCNPISGHATLYWYQQILGQGPKLLIQFQNNGVVDDSQLPKDRFSAERLKGVDSTLKIQPAKLEDSAVYLCASSLVRGRRDRGDSPLHFGNGTRLTVT.

Only one count was recorded for this clone. The CDR3 DNA is TGCGCCAGCAGCCAAGTTAATTCTGAGACCCAGTACTTC. Encoded protein: CASSQVNSETQYF. The V call is TRBV4-1, the J call TRBJ2-5; D uncertain. Trimming shortened V by 1 base and J by 5 bases, and 8 bases separated the two germline ends. This CDR3 is built from 13 residues. Germline V CDR1 and CDR2: MGHRA, YSYEKL.

This clone was found once. The chain uses TRBV2 and TRBJ1-2; the D gene is possibly TRBD1 (6 bases). In germline, CDR1 is SNHLY, CDR2 FYNNEI. The CDR3 contains 14 residues. Trimming cost V 1 base and J 9 bases, with 15 bases left between them. The CDR3 DNA sequence: TGTGCCAGCAGTGAAGGGGACACTCCCTTGAGCTACACCTTC. Its translation is CASSEGDTPLSYTF.

The table lists this clone with a few counts. The chain links TRBV18 to TRBJ1-2; D gene ambiguous. CDR1 is KGHSH, CDR2 LQKENI, per germline. This CDR3 contains 13 residues. V lost 2 bases and J 6 bases, leaving 10 bases between the germline ends. The CDR3 sequence is CASSPDKADGYTF. As DNA, the CDR3 is TGTGCCAGCTCACCAGATAAGGCGGATGGCTACACCTTC.

J is TRBJ1-6 and V is TRBV7-3; no clear D. The length of the CDR3 is 13 residues. Germline V gene data show CDR1 as SGHTA and CDR2 as FQGTGA. Trimming left V 5 bases short and J 3 bases short, with 5 bases between. CDR3 region: CASSPDYNSPLHF. The CDR3 region has the DNA TGTGCCAGCAGCCCAGACTATAATTCACCCCTCCACTTT.

V gene TRBV19 combines with J gene TRBJ1-6; 7 nucleotides align to TRBD1. The CDR3 is made up of 14 amino acids. In germline, CDR1 is LNHDA, CDR2 SQIVND (reference sequence). Trimming took 4 bases from V and 7 from J; bases not matched to a gene: 4. This CDR3 is CASSSSGGNSPLHF. CDR3 in DNA: TGTGCCAGTAGTAGCTCAGGGGGGAATTCACCCCTCCACTTT.